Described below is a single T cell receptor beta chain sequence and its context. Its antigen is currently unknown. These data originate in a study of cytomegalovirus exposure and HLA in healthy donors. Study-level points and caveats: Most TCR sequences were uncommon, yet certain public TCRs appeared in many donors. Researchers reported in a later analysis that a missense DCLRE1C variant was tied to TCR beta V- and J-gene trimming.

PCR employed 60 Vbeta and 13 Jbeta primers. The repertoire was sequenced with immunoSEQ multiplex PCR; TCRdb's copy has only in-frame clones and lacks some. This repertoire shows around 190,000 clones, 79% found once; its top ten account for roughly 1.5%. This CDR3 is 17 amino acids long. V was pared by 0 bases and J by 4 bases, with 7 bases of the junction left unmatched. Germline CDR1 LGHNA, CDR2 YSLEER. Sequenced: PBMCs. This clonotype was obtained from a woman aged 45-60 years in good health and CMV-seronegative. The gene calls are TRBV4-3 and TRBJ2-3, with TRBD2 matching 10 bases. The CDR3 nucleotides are TGCGCCAGCAGCCAAGATCGGAGCGGGAGGGCGGCAGATACGCAGTATTTT. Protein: CASSQDRSGRAADTQYF.